This T cell receptor (beta chain) came from a study of T cell responses to AZD1222 COVID-19 vaccine. Per the germline V gene, CDR1 is SNHLY and CDR2 is FYNNEI. The CDR3 loop spans 15 amino acids. The junction had 12 bases not matched to a gene; V was cut back by 10 bases and J by 2 bases. This clone was recorded only once. The repertoire was sequenced with immunoSEQ multiplex PCR; TCRdb's copy has only in-frame clones and lacks some. The sample includes fewer than 200,000 clones, approximately 92% of them seen just once. The rearrangement links TRBV2 to TRBJ2-3, with 7 bases lining up with TRBD1. The sequence derives from an adult in good health. The sequencing used peripheral blood, collected on day 0 of AZD1222 vaccination. The CDR3 DNA sequence: TGTGCCACTCGAAGGGGGCCCCGCTCCACAGATACGCAGTATTTT. Translation gives CATRRGPRSTDTQYF.